A single sample gave rise to the 32 T cell receptor beta chains below, sequenced in a study of T cell repertoires in ileal Crohn's disease. Time point here: neoterminal ileum biopsy at postoperative endoscopy, about 6 months after surgery. Measured with immunoSEQ multiplex PCR; TCRdb has only the in-frame clones, and not every one. This sample carries approximately 11,000 clones, 75% to 85% of them seen once, and the ten largest clones take around 6.9%. Sequencing was done on a sample of ileal tissue. These receptors were obtained from an adult with Crohn's disease.

V and J are TRBV6-1 and TRBJ1-2; TRBD1 agrees at 11 bases. J was trimmed by 5 bases and V by 4 bases; bases with no gene match: 6. This CDR3 region has 15 residues. Germline V lookup: CDR1 MNHNS, CDR2 SASEGT. CDR3 residues: CASSARDRGKYGYTF. For the CDR3, the DNA is TGTGCCAGCAGTGCGAGGGACAGGGGGAAGTATGGCTACACCTTC.

The CDR3 protein is CASSPTQGARNSPLHF. In nucleotides, the CDR3 is TGTGCCAGCTCACCTACACAGGGGGCACGGAATTCACCCCTCCACTTT. The V call is TRBV18, the J call TRBJ1-6; 9 bases match TRBD1. The CDR3 runs 16 residues. Germline V gene lookup returns CDR1 KGHSH and CDR2 LQKENI. V trimming: 3 bases; J trimming: 7 bases; junction bases outside the gene matches: 7.

The V gene is TRBV5-1, the J gene TRBJ2-2; TRBD1 is a possible D gene (6 bases). The CDR3 is 15 residues long. Trimming pared 4 bases from V and 6 bases from J, leaving 16 bases between. CDR1 and CDR2 from the germline V gene are SGHRS and YFSETQ. The CDR3 bases are TGCGCCAGCAGCATATCTCAGGGGACGTCCGGGGAGCTGTTTTTT. Residues: CASSISQGTSGELFF.

This chain joins TRBV20-1 and TRBJ2-7; 7 nucleotides line up with TRBD1. Trimming removed 2 bases from V and 9 bases from J; junction bases left unmatched: 4. There are 11 residues in the CDR3. Germline CDR1 reads DFQATT; CDR2 reads SNEGSKA (reference sequence). Written as DNA, the CDR3 is TGCAGTGCTAGAAGGGACAGAGGGCAGTACTTC. As protein: CSARRDRGQYF.

The chain links TRBV19 to TRBJ1-5; 10 nucleotides match TRBD1. Germline CDR1 and CDR2: LNHDA and SQIVND (reference sequence). The CDR3 sequence is 17 residues long. V gave up 6 bases and J gave up 5 bases; unmatched junction bases: 13. In DNA, the CDR3 is TGTGCCAGTAGATCAATTCGGGACAGGGGATGGTATCAGCCCCAGCATTTT. Its protein is CASRSIRDRGWYQPQHF.

This clone was detected a few times. The chain links TRBV7-2 to TRBJ1-4; tentatively, D is TRBD1 (6 bases). This CDR3 spans 16 amino acids. V was pared by 8 bases and J by 8 bases, with 24 bases between. The germline gives CDR1 SGHTA, CDR2 FQGNSA. CDR3: CASGPGQRGVREKLFF. CDR3 nucleotide sequence: TGTGCCAGCGGCCCAGGACAGCGGGGAGTCAGGGAAAAACTGTTTTTT.

This clone has just one count. The chain uses TRBV5-1 and TRBJ2-7, with a possible D match to TRBD2 (5 bases). V shed 7 bases and J shed 3 bases, with 20 bases lying between them. The CDR3 spans 15 residues. The germline CDR1 and CDR2 sequences are SGHRS and YFSETQ. CDR3 in amino acids: CASRVEALDGYEQYF. The CDR3 nucleotides read TGCGCCAGCCGAGTGGAGGCGCTTGATGGCTACGAGCAGTACTTC.

The chain has TRBV6-5 and TRBJ1-1, with 11 bases matching TRBD1. The J segment lost 0 bases and the V segment lost 10 bases, leaving 7 bases of the junction unmatched. Germline-derived CDR1 and CDR2 are MNHEY and SVGAGI. CDR3 length equals 15 residues. The CDR3 bases are TGTGCCACCTGGACAGGGGGCAGCATGAACACTGAAGCTTTCTTT. Residues: CATWTGGSMNTEAFF.

The CDR3 DNA reads TGTGCCAGTAGTCCCTCCTTTTCCTACAATCAGCCCCAGCATTTT. This gives the protein CASSPSFSYNQPQHF. The chain links TRBV19 to TRBJ1-5; no reliable D call. The germline V and J ends were trimmed by 5 bases and 3 bases, with 14 bases remaining between them. This CDR3 has 15 amino acids. Per the germline V gene, CDR1 is LNHDA and CDR2 is SQIVND (reference sequence).

The gene calls are TRBV27 and TRBJ2-1; TRBD2 is a possible D gene (6 bases). Looked up from germline, CDR1 is MNHEY and CDR2 is SMNVEV (reference sequence). The CDR3 totals 17 residues. Trimming removed 5 bases at V and 3 bases at J, with 20 bases between. CDR3: CASSGRRGTGLYNEQFF. In DNA form, the CDR3 reads TGTGCCAGCAGTGGTAGGCGGGGTACGGGGCTCTACAATGAGCAGTTCTTC.

The chain employs TRBV10-3 and TRBJ2-3; 7 bases match TRBD1. Germline V gene data show CDR1 as ENHRY and CDR2 as SYGVKD. This CDR3 is 15 amino acids long. The V gene end was trimmed by 6 bases and the J gene end by 0 bases; junction bases not matched to a gene: 6. The CDR3 spells CAIRQGKVSTDTQYF. The CDR3, as DNA: TGTGCCATCAGACAGGGGAAGGTGAGCACAGATACGCAGTATTTT.

The genes are TRBV18 and TRBJ2-7; D is undetermined. The CDR3 loop spans 12 amino acids. V lost 2 bases, J lost 5 bases, and 7 bases lay in between. Germline assignment: CDR1 KGHSH and CDR2 LQKENI. CDR3 in DNA: TGTGCCAGCTCACCAGGCAGGAACGAGCAGTACTTC. Translation: CASSPGRNEQYF.

The chain recombines TRBV18 with TRBJ2-2; D is unresolved. Germline assignment: CDR1 KGHSH and CDR2 LQKENI. The length of the CDR3 is 19 residues. With 0 bases removed from V and 3 bases from J, the gap between germline ends came to 20 bases. As DNA, the CDR3 is TGTGCCAGCTCACCACCGATGAGGCTGAACGCAGAGGACACCGGGGAGCTGTTTTTT. Its protein product is CASSPPMRLNAEDTGELFF.

The chain links TRBV10-3 to TRBJ1-6; the match to TRBD1 covers 10 bases. The germline CDR1 and CDR2 sequences are ENHRY and SYGVKD. Germline trimming cut 4 bases from V and 7 bases from J; bases unmatched to any gene: 7. The CDR3 sequence is 16 residues long. CDR3 sequence reads: CAISAGRDRGNSPLHF. CDR3 nucleotides: TGTGCCATCAGTGCGGGAAGGGACAGGGGAAATTCACCCCTCCACTTT.

The genes are TRBV5-1 and TRBJ2-1; tentatively, D is TRBD2 (5 bases). CDR3 size: 15 residues. Between the trimmed V and J ends, which lost 3 bases and 6 bases, there was a span of 16 bases. The germline V gene encodes CDR1 SGHRS and CDR2 YFSETQ. The CDR3 region is CASSYPRTDINEQFF. DNA for the CDR3: TGCGCCAGCAGCTACCCAAGGACTGACATCAATGAGCAGTTCTTC.

The CDR3 loop reads CASSSAGFNQPQHF. CDR3 in DNA: TGTGCCAGCAGCTCGGCAGGATTCAATCAGCCCCAGCATTTT. The V call is TRBV7-9, the J call TRBJ1-5; D call uncertain. Trimming left V 4 bases short and J 3 bases short, with 10 bases between. CDR1 SEHNR and CDR2 FQNEAQ come from the germline V gene (reference sequence). This CDR3 comprises 14 residues.

This chain connects TRBV7-2 to TRBJ1-3; D not certain. Trimming left V 2 bases short and J 3 bases short, with 23 bases between. CDR3 length equals 19 residues. Germline V gives CDR1 SGHTA, CDR2 FQGNSA. The CDR3 region is CASSLSGWNRTRGGNTIYF. The CDR3 DNA reads TGTGCCAGCAGCTTATCCGGGTGGAATAGGACCCGGGGTGGAAACACCATATATTTT.

This clone came up a few times. V usage is TRBV6-1 and J usage is TRBJ1-1; 11 bases are a match to TRBD1. Unmatched junction bases numbered 3, after V lost 4 bases and J lost 5 bases. Germline CDR1 and CDR2: MNHNS and SASEGT. The CDR3 has 14 amino acids. Here the CDR3 DNA reads TGTGCCAGCAGTGGGGGACAGGGGGAGACTGAAGCTTTCTTT. Amino acids: CASSGGQGETEAFF.

The rearrangement links TRBV14 to TRBJ2-1; D uncertain. Trimming stripped 0 bases from V and 4 bases from J, with 4 bases between. The germline V gene encodes CDR1 SGHDN and CDR2 FVKESK. CDR3 length: 13 residues. CDR3 residues: CASSQDQYNEQFF. CDR3 DNA sequence: TGTGCCAGCAGCCAAGATCAGTACAATGAGCAGTTCTTC.

V gene TRBV6-1 combines with J gene TRBJ2-7; D unclear. The CDR3 runs 13 residues. Germline V gives CDR1 MNHNS, CDR2 SASEGT. V shed 7 bases and J shed 3 bases, with 13 bases lying between them. The CDR3 DNA follows: TGTGCCAGCAACCCCCGACCGGGCTACGAGCAGTACTTC. Its translation: CASNPRPGYEQYF.

V usage is TRBV18 and J usage is TRBJ2-7; 8 bases are a match to TRBD2. Losses at the gene ends were 3 bases for V and 2 bases for J; bases not matched to a gene: 3. CDR3 size: 14 residues. Germline CDR1 KGHSH, CDR2 LQKENI. CDR3 amino acids: CASSPAAGAYEQYF. CDR3 bases: TGTGCCAGCTCACCCGCAGCGGGGGCCTACGAGCAGTACTTC.

The CDR3 loop reads CASSLTQINTGELFF. DNA of the CDR3: TGTGCCAGCAGCCTGACACAAATTAATACCGGGGAGCTGTTTTTT. This rearrangement joins TRBV11-2 to TRBJ2-2; D remains ambiguous. There are 15 residues in the CDR3. V was clipped by 5 bases and J by 5 bases, with 15 bases between them. Germline CDR1 is SGHAT and CDR2 is FQNNGV. Full variable domain (missing parts from reference TRBV11-2 and TRBJ2-2): EAGVAQSPRYKIIEKRQSVAFWCNPISGHATLYWYQQILGQGPKLLIQFQNNGVVDDSQLPKDRFSAERLKGVDSTLKIQPAKLEDSAVYLCASSLTQINTGELFFGEGSRLTVL.

This clone was detected a few times. This sequence joins TRBV27 and TRBJ1-6; D is undetermined. Germline lookup yields CDR1 MNHEY and CDR2 SMNVEV (reference sequence). The CDR3 has 15 amino acids. V was cut by 2 bases and J by 5 bases, with 10 bases left in between. CDR3 nucleotide sequence: TGTGCCAGCAGTTTAGGTCAACCTAATAATTCACCCCTCCACTTT. The encoded protein is CASSLGQPNNSPLHF.

The V call is TRBV2, the J call TRBJ2-1; the D gene is possibly TRBD1 (6 bases). Trimming stripped 4 bases from V and 0 bases from J, with 10 bases between. CDR1 and CDR2 from the germline V gene are SNHLY and FYNNEI. CDR3 length: 15 amino acids. CDR3 nucleotides: TGTGCCAGCAGTGTGGACAGTAGCTCCTACAATGAGCAGTTCTTC. Translating it yields CASSVDSSSYNEQFF.

Only one count was recorded for this clone. The CDR3 loop reads CASSLATLEQYF. As DNA, the CDR3 is TGTGCCAGCAGCTTAGCGACTCTCGAGCAGTACTTC. The J gene is TRBJ2-7, the V gene TRBV7-9; D remains unclear. Trimming took 0 bases from V and 6 from J, leaving 6 bases between them. The CDR3 covers 12 residues. The germline CDR1 and CDR2 sequences are SEHNR and FQNEAQ (reference sequence). The variable domain in full, with the rest retrieved from reference TRBV7-9 and TRBJ2-7, is DTGVSQNPRHKITKRGQNVTFRCDPISEHNRLYWYRQTLGQGPEFLTYFQNEAQLEKSRLLSDRFSAERPKGSFSTLEIQRTEQGDSAMYLCASSLATLEQYFGPGTRLTVT.

This clone showed up just a few times. The chain is built from TRBV5-5 and TRBJ2-2; possibly TRBD1 for D (6 bases). V lost 4 bases to trimming and J lost 3 bases, with 25 bases between them. CDR1 and CDR2 (germline): SGHKS, YYEKEE (reference sequence). This CDR3 has 19 residues. In DNA, the CDR3 is TGTGCCAGCAGCATCAGCCGGGACACACCTATTCGGGACACCGGGGAGCTGTTTTTT. Amino acids: CASSISRDTPIRDTGELFF.

The chain has TRBV19 and TRBJ1-5; D gene uncertain. Germline loops: CDR1 LNHDA, CDR2 SQIVND (reference sequence). V dropped 7 bases and J dropped 0 bases, with 10 bases sitting between them. This CDR3 region has 14 residues. For the CDR3, the DNA is TGTGCCAGTAATTCGGGTTATAGCAATCAGCCCCAGCATTTT. Encoded protein: CASNSGYSNQPQHF.

The rearrangement joins TRBV30 to TRBJ2-2; D not certain. This CDR3 is built from 13 residues. CDR1 and CDR2 from the germline V gene are GTSNPN and SVGIG (reference sequence). Between the trimmed V and J ends, which lost 8 bases and 7 bases, there was a span of 17 bases. CDR3 sequence reads: CAKKVMSVGELFF. CDR3 in DNA: TGTGCCAAGAAAGTGATGTCGGTCGGGGAGCTGTTTTTT.

This clone was seen a few times. The chain couples TRBV11-2 to TRBJ1-1; 8 bases fit TRBD1. CDR3 length equals 16 residues. V dropped 5 bases and J dropped 1; count of bases not matched to a gene: 9. Germline loops: CDR1 SGHAT, CDR2 FQNNGV. DNA for the CDR3: TGTGCCAGCAGCCCGGAGACAGGGGAGGAGAACACTGAAGCTTTCTTT. This gives the protein CASSPETGEENTEAFF. Variable domain in full (rest from reference TRBV11-2 and TRBJ1-1): EAGVAQSPRYKIIEKRQSVAFWCNPISGHATLYWYQQILGQGPKLLIQFQNNGVVDDSQLPKDRFSAERLKGVDSTLKIQPAKLEDSAVYLCASSPETGEENTEAFFGQGTRLTVV.

V gene TRBV14 combines with J gene TRBJ2-2; D ambiguous. The V gene's germline CDR1 is SGHDN and CDR2 FVKESK. The CDR3 is made up of 15 amino acids. V was clipped by 7 bases and J by 7 bases, with 19 bases between them. DNA of the CDR3: TGTGCCAGCACCCCGAACTCCTTCTTTAACGGGGAGCTGTTTTTT. As protein: CASTPNSFFNGELFF.

This clone has more than one count but fewer than ten. This CDR3 reads CASSEFGGTGVDGYTF. The CDR3 DNA reads TGTGCCAGCAGTGAATTCGGCGGGACAGGGGTGGATGGCTACACCTTC. V gene TRBV6-1 combines with J gene TRBJ1-2; 10 bases are shared with TRBD1. The V gene end was trimmed by 2 bases and the J gene end by 6 bases; junction bases not matched to a gene: 9. Germline lookup yields CDR1 MNHNS and CDR2 SASEGT. The CDR3 is 16 residues long.

The chain joins TRBV19 to TRBJ1-5; 8 nucleotides line up with TRBD1. The CDR3 runs to 14 residues. V trimming: 4 bases; J trimming: 7 bases; junction bases outside the gene matches: 6. Germline CDR1 reads LNHDA; CDR2 reads SQIVND (reference sequence). CDR3 in amino acids: CASSTTGGGQPQHF. The CDR3 DNA reads TGTGCCAGTAGTACAACAGGGGGAGGACAGCCCCAGCATTTT.